This T cell receptor beta chain was found in a study of blood T cells in healthy people across ages. As for the study in general: T cells yielded about one barcoded beta molecule per two cells through template switching. Whole-study findings and limits: Because sorting was not performed, PBMCs prevented conclusive naive versus antigen-experienced comparison. Naive T cell percentage by flow cytometry tracked strongly with beta diversity.

The second PCR ran about 6 to 12 cycles with a sample-barcoded 5' primer and J-beta primers. TCRdb reanalysed the 5' RACE reads using MiXCR and keeps one entry per CDR3 protein. Of about 1.8 million distinct CDR3 sequences detected, roughly 50% appear once; the ten largest clones hold around 2.1%. There are 15 residues in the CDR3. Germline values: CDR1 SQVTM, CDR2 ANQGSEA. The V gene lost 6 bases and the J gene lost 3 bases, with 20 bases spanning the gap. About this clonotype: Its specificity is not known.

The origin of this receptor is a woman between 40 and 50 years old in good health. V usage is TRBV29-1 and J usage is TRBJ1-1; D gene unclear. Sequencing used blood. The CDR3 DNA reads as TGCAGCGTCCTAGCCCACGGAGGATTAGACACTGAAGCTTTCTTT. Translation: CSVLAHGGLDTEAFF.